Listed here are 14 T cell receptor beta chains from one sample, sequenced in a study of blood T cell repertoires in COVID-19. The assay was immunoSEQ multiplex PCR, and TCRdb's table has in-frame clones only and misses some. The table records 210,000 or so clones, about 86% of them present only once. The sequenced sample was peripheral blood. The receptors derive from a man aged 50 or older with active or convalescent COVID-19.

This sequence joins TRBV7-9 and TRBJ1-4; TRBD1 is a possible D gene (6 bases). This CDR3 region has 14 residues. The V gene's germline CDR1 is SEHNR and CDR2 FQNEAQ (reference sequence). The V and J ends lost 1 base and 11 bases respectively, with 14 bases between them. The CDR3 nucleotides read TGTGCCAGCAGCTTAGGGCAGGGGATGGGGAAACTGTTTTTT. Amino acids: CASSLGQGMGKLFF.

This rearrangement joins TRBV2 to TRBJ2-2; TRBD1 matches 8 bases. V gave up 6 bases and J gave up 5 bases; unmatched junction bases: 11. In germline, CDR1 is SNHLY, CDR2 FYNNEI. This CDR3 has 16 amino acids. The CDR3 region is CASSLGGTGLTGELFF. CDR3 coding DNA: TGTGCCAGCAGCCTAGGAGGGACAGGTTTAACCGGGGAGCTGTTTTTT.

The rearrangement joins TRBV25-1 to TRBJ1-2; 7 nucleotides align to TRBD1. The CDR3 extends over 13 amino acids. The J segment lost 5 bases and the V segment lost 10 bases, leaving 10 bases of the junction unmatched. CDR1 is MGHDK, CDR2 SYGVNS, per germline. The CDR3 region is CATADRDRYGYTF. DNA of the CDR3: TGTGCCACAGCCGACAGGGACCGTTATGGCTACACCTTC.

This chain links TRBV28 with TRBJ1-4, with TRBD1 matching over 8 bases. The CDR3 is 15 amino acids. Germline V gives CDR1 MDHEN, CDR2 SYDVKM. Losses at the gene ends were 3 bases for V and 7 bases for J; bases not matched to a gene: 7. The CDR3 reads CASSFDRGRSEKLFF. The DNA for the CDR3 is TGTGCCAGCAGTTTTGACAGGGGAAGGAGTGAAAAACTGTTTTTT.

J is TRBJ2-1 and V is TRBV7-3, with D uncertain. The length of the CDR3 is 16 residues. Germline CDR1 and CDR2: SGHTA and FQGTGA. Trimming removed 4 bases at V and 10 bases at J, with 23 bases between. CDR3 amino acids: CASSSSPGRRGWEQFF. For the CDR3, the DNA is TGTGCCAGCAGCTCCAGCCCGGGTCGCCGCGGATGGGAGCAGTTCTTC.

This chain joins TRBV18 and TRBJ2-7; 12 positions agree with TRBD2. This CDR3 is built from 18 residues. Germline CDR1 reads KGHSH; CDR2 reads LQKENI. Losses at the gene ends were 3 bases for V and 1 base for J; bases not matched to a gene: 10. This CDR3 is CASSPLPLAGGPSYEQYF. In DNA form, the CDR3 reads TGTGCCAGCTCACCCCTTCCCCTAGCGGGAGGGCCGTCCTACGAGCAGTACTTC.

The V call is TRBV12-3 or TRBV12-4, the J call TRBJ1-1, with D unresolved. V was cut by 3 bases and J by 1 base, with 6 bases left in between. The CDR3 has 13 amino acids. As DNA, the CDR3 is TGTGCCAGCAGTTTTGCAGGGAACACTGAAGCTTTCTTT. Protein sequence: CASSFAGNTEAFF.

The chain couples TRBV5-1 to TRBJ2-7; 10 positions agree with TRBD1. With V trimmed by 2 bases and J by 4 bases, 3 bases remained unmatched. The CDR3 has 14 residues. Looked up from germline, CDR1 is SGHRS and CDR2 is YFSETQ. CDR3 sequence: CASSFRTGGYEQYF. In DNA form, the CDR3 reads TGCGCCAGCAGCTTCCGGACAGGGGGTTACGAGCAGTACTTC.

This clone was observed a single time. CDR3 in amino acids: CASSRGSGRTDTQYF. CDR3 DNA: TGTGCCAGCAGCCGTGGTAGCGGACGCACAGATACGCAGTATTTT. This chain joins TRBV7-9 and TRBJ2-3; TRBD2 is a possible D gene (6 bases). This CDR3 comprises 15 residues. Trimming stripped 5 bases from V and 1 base from J, with 13 bases between. The germline V gene has CDR1 SEHNR and CDR2 FQNEAQ (reference sequence).

This chain uses TRBV6-5 with TRBJ1-6; D possibly corresponds to TRBD1 (6 bases). V lost 8 bases, J lost 4 bases, and 12 bases lay in between. This CDR3 comprises 14 residues. CDR1 and CDR2 from the germline V gene are MNHEY and SVGAGI. The CDR3 nucleotides read TGTGCCAGCGGGAGGGGACAATATAATTCACCCCTCCACTTT. This translates into CASGRGQYNSPLHF.

The chain recombines TRBV12-3 or TRBV12-4 with TRBJ1-2; tentative D call: TRBD1 (6 bases). Trimming removed 4 bases at V and 8 bases at J, with 11 bases between. CDR3 size: 12 residues. CDR3 sequence: CASSSGARGYTF. CDR3 coding DNA: TGTGCCAGCAGTTCAGGGGCCAGAGGCTACACCTTC.

J is TRBJ1-5 and V is TRBV10-3; tentatively, D is TRBD1 (5 bases). This CDR3 has 16 amino acids. Per germline, CDR1 ENHRY and CDR2 SYGVKD. Trimming pared 0 bases from V and 4 bases from J, leaving 13 bases between. DNA of the CDR3: TGTGCCATCAGTGAGTCGAAAGGGGTTGGAAATCAGCCCCAGCATTTT. Translated: CAISESKGVGNQPQHF.

The chain couples TRBV24-1 to TRBJ2-5; TRBD1 aligns across 8 bases. The CDR3 has 15 amino acids. Germline V gene data show CDR1 as KGHDR and CDR2 as SFDVKD. The V and J ends lost 6 bases and 2 bases, in that order; junction bases with no gene match: 7. The CDR3 here is CATSSGGVRQETQYF. In DNA, the CDR3 is TGTGCCACCAGTTCAGGGGGCGTCCGGCAAGAGACCCAGTACTTC.

About this clone itself: Other DNA sequences in this specimen translate into the identical CDR3. The gene calls are TRBV3-1 (or the pseudogene TRBV3-2) and TRBJ2-7, with no clear D. V dropped 0 bases and J dropped 7 bases, with 7 bases sitting between them. The CDR3 has 12 amino acids. CDR1 is LGHDT and CDR2 is YNNKEL in the germline V gene (reference sequence). CDR3 residues: CASSQDAGEQYF. The CDR3, as DNA: TGTGCCAGCAGCCAAGACGCCGGGGAGCAGTACTTC.